This T cell receptor beta chain appears in the sequencing data of a study of T cell therapy after organ transplantation. Overall study findings and caveats: In nonresponders, large pretherapy expansions changed minimally after therapy.

Sequencing used immunoSEQ multiplex PCR; TCRdb keeps in-frame clones, though not all of them. The data hold 50,000 or so clones, with about 94% observed a single time. CDR3 size: 17 residues. Germline V gives CDR1 SGHDN, CDR2 FVKESK. V lost 4 bases to trimming and J lost 4 bases; unmatched junction nucleotides: 13. Details on this clone: Its antigen is still unknown.

This specimen was CD8+ T cells from blood, taken before autologous CMV-specific T cell therapy. This chain links TRBV14 with TRBJ2-5; 9 positions match TRBD2. This receptor was identified in a human patient who had received a solid organ transplant and had CMV disease. Here the CDR3 DNA reads TGTGCCAGCAGCCCAGGCTTCAGGCTAGCGGGACCAGAGACCCAGTACTTC. Translated: CASSPGFRLAGPETQYF.